This T cell receptor beta chain originates from a study of identifying expanded T cells in peripheral blood. Study-wide results and caveats: Variance in clone template counts between approximately 2-week samples significantly increased with total template count across all healthy donors.

Germline V gives CDR1 LGHNA, CDR2 YSLEER. With V trimmed by 4 bases and J by 7 bases, 11 bases remained unmatched. The CDR3 contains 15 residues. During the collection period, no donor immune events like infections were recorded. With respect to this clone: Its antigen is undetermined.

The data were produced by immunoSEQ multiplex PCR, yet TCRdb's version contains in-frame clones alone and is incomplete. Seen here are about 78,000 clones, 84% observed once, and the top ten hold approximately 20%. This rearrangement joins TRBV4-3 to TRBJ1-1; TRBD1 agrees at 8 bases. This receptor was identified in a person between 18 and 75 years old in good health. Material for sequencing was blood. This CDR3 reads CASSPGLGQAIEAFF. The CDR3 DNA follows: TGCGCCAGCAGCCCTGGATTGGGACAGGCCATTGAAGCTTTCTTT.